This T cell receptor beta chain was found in a study of T cell repertoires in cytomegalovirus infection. Across the study: It can be stated that public TCR beta signatures indicated CMV infection as well as a matching HLA type.

CDR3 size: 22 residues. Trimming cost V 3 bases and J 2 bases; bases outside gene matches: 21. As regards this clonotype: No antigen is known for it.

Each CDR3 protein gets one entry after TCRdb re-called the reads with MiXCR. The sample includes roughly 630,000 distinct CDR3 sequences, approximately 24% of them seen just once. Study findings and constraints: HLA-C-restricted TCR beta clonotypes specific for CMV led the ex vivo response. People with CMV and the relevant HLA were identified by cumulative public TCR beta family frequency.

The receptor was derived from a human donor in good health (CMV status not recorded). Some clones in this sample may be carry-over from other donors' samples. Sequenced input: CD8+ T cells from PBMCs. The chain carries TRBV12-3 or TRBV12-4 and TRBJ2-5, with 13 bases matching TRBD2. The CDR3 bases are TGTGCCAGCAGTTTCGAAGTGCCAGGGGCTACTCGACTAGCGGGGGGACAAGAGACCCAGTACTTC. This encodes CASSFEVPGATRLAGGQETQYF.